A single sample gave rise to the 11 T cell receptor beta chains below, sequenced in a study of blood T cell repertoires in COVID-19. TCRdb's copy holds only in-frame clones and misses some; the assay was immunoSEQ multiplex PCR. Counted here are some 190,000 clones, approximately 83% occurring once; the ten biggest clones make up approximately 11%. The sequenced sample consisted of peripheral blood. These receptors were obtained from a human donor with active or convalescent COVID-19. The donor label of this sample is uncertain.

The rearrangement links TRBV6-1 to TRBJ2-7; 7 positions match TRBD1. There are 14 residues in the CDR3. CDR1 is MNHNS, CDR2 SASEGT, per germline. V was pared by 2 bases and J by 4 bases, with 5 bases of the junction left unmatched. The CDR3 bases are TGTGCCAGCAGTGAATACGTCAGGGGGTACGAGCAGTACTTC. As protein: CASSEYVRGYEQYF.

The chain links TRBV6-4 to TRBJ2-1, with 7 bases aligning to TRBD1. This CDR3 contains 14 residues. The junction had 3 bases not matched to a gene; V was cut back by 4 bases and J by 3 bases. CDR1 and CDR2 from the germline V gene are MRHNA and SNTAGT. In nucleotides, the CDR3 is TGTGCCAGCAGTGGGACAGGTGACTACAATGAGCAGTTCTTC. It specifies CASSGTGDYNEQFF.

The V and J genes are TRBV27 and TRBJ2-1; TRBD2 matches at 14 bases. This CDR3 spans 19 amino acids. Trimming at V came to 3 bases and at J to 4 bases, leaving 11 bases not matched to a gene. Germline CDR1 and CDR2: MNHEY and SMNVEV (reference sequence). CDR3 nucleotides: TGTGCCAGCAGTTTGTTAGGGACTAGCGGGAGAGACTTTTACAATGAGCAGTTCTTC. Translated, it gives CASSLLGTSGRDFYNEQFF.

A remark on this clone: One junction end does not reproduce the germline sequence, and a read error may be involved. This chain uses TRBV20-1 with TRBJ2-5; D may be TRBD2 (6 bases). Germline CDR1 reads DFQATT; CDR2 reads SNEGSKA (reference sequence). The CDR3 has 13 amino acids. DNA for the CDR3: TGCAGTCCTAGTAGCGGTAACCAAGAGACCCAGTACTTC. Translating it yields CSPSSGNQETQYF.

The chain uses TRBV6-4 and TRBJ1-6; D perhaps matches TRBD1 (6 bases). The CDR3 sequence is 15 residues long. The germline V gene has CDR1 MRHNA and CDR2 SNTAGT. Between the trimmed V and J ends, which lost 0 bases and 12 bases, there was a span of 15 bases. The CDR3 here is CASSDSGGRGRPLHF. The CDR3, as DNA: TGTGCCAGCAGTGACTCTGGGGGCAGGGGTCGACCCCTCCACTTT.

V and J are TRBV5-1 and TRBJ2-7, with 7 bases aligning to TRBD2. The germline gives CDR1 SGHRS, CDR2 YFSETQ. V lost 0 bases to trimming and J lost 3 bases; unmatched junction nucleotides: 6. The CDR3 covers 15 residues. The CDR3 protein is CASSLGAGAIYEQYF. In nucleotides, the CDR3 is TGCGCCAGCAGCTTGGGTGCGGGAGCTATCTACGAGCAGTACTTC.

This chain links TRBV5-1 with TRBJ2-1; TRBD2 aligns across 10 bases. The CDR3 extends over 16 amino acids. After removal of 1 base from V and 6 bases from J, the junction contained 7 bases not matched to a gene. Germline V lookup: CDR1 SGHRS, CDR2 YFSETQ. This CDR3 reads CASSLSGVAGGNEQFF. As DNA, the CDR3 is TGCGCCAGCAGCTTGTCCGGGGTAGCGGGAGGCAATGAGCAGTTCTTC.

This chain uses TRBV5-4 with TRBJ2-1; 15 bases agree with TRBD2. The V gene's germline CDR1 is SGHNT and CDR2 YYREEE (reference sequence). The CDR3 has 18 residues. Trimming removed 0 bases from V and 5 bases from J; junction bases left unmatched: 6. The CDR3 reads CASSLALRTSGGDNEQFF. DNA for the CDR3: TGTGCCAGCAGCTTGGCCCTACGGACTAGCGGGGGGGACAATGAGCAGTTCTTC.

The chain couples TRBV9 to TRBJ1-1; tentatively, D is TRBD1 (6 bases). CDR1 SGDLS and CDR2 YYNGEE come from the germline V gene. The CDR3 extends over 13 amino acids. The V end was cut by 3 bases, the J end by 5 bases, with 11 bases between. Written as DNA, the CDR3 is TGTGCCAGCAGCGCCAGGGGTACGACTGAAGCTTTCTTT. Its protein product is CASSARGTTEAFF.

The CDR3 DNA follows: TGTGCCAGCCGCACTCTAGCGGGACGTTCCTACGAGCAGTACTTC. Its translation is CASRTLAGRSYEQYF. The chain recombines TRBV2 with TRBJ2-7, with TRBD2 matching over 9 bases. The V gene's germline CDR1 is SNHLY and CDR2 FYNNEI. With 8 bases clipped from V and 1 base from J, the junction kept 9 bases outside the gene matches. The CDR3 covers 15 residues.

Here the CDR3 reads CASSEDRGPGEQYF. The CDR3 nucleotides are TGTGCCAGCAGTGAGGACAGGGGGCCCGGCGAGCAGTACTTC. The rearrangement uses TRBV2 and TRBJ2-7; 11 bases are shared with TRBD1. The V and J ends lost 3 bases and 6 bases, in that order; junction bases with no gene match: 4. Germline CDR1 SNHLY, CDR2 FYNNEI. The CDR3 spans 14 residues.